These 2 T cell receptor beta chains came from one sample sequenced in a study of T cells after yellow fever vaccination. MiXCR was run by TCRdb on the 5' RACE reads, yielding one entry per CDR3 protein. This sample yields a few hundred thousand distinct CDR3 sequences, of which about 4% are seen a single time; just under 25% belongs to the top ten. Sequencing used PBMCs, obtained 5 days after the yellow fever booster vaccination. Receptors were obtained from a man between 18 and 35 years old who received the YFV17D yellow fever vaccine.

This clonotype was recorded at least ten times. The CDR3 spells CASRDRGHTEAFF. CDR3 nucleotide sequence: TGTGCCAGCAGAGACAGGGGGCACACTGAAGCTTTCTTT. The genes are TRBV12-3 or TRBV12-4 and TRBJ1-1, with TRBD1 identical over 10 bases. The CDR3 runs to 13 residues. Germline trimming cut 6 bases from V and 3 bases from J; bases unmatched to any gene: 1.

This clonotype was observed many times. The CDR3 nucleotides read TGTGCCACCAGCAGAGCCGGGACAGGGGTGTTTGGCGAGCAGTACGTC. Translation: CATSRAGTGVFGEQYV. The rearrangement uses TRBV15 and TRBJ2-7; 10 bases are shared with TRBD1. In germline, CDR1 is LNHNV, CDR2 YYDKDF (reference sequence). This CDR3 has 16 amino acids. Losses at the gene ends were 1 base for V and 6 bases for J; bases not matched to a gene: 9.